Below, one TCR beta chain is given with its context. Its antigen is unidentified. Produced via immunoSEQ multiplex PCR; TCRdb's table is partial and in-frame only. Among almost 80,000 clones listed, roughly 87% were seen once. The record originates from a study of T cell responses to AZD1222 COVID-19 vaccine. Regarding the study as a whole: Spike-specific TCR breadth and depth went up after people got two AZD1222 doses. The number of AZD1222 recipients seropositive at baseline was only five or six.

Looked up from germline, CDR1 is SGHTA and CDR2 is FQGTGA. This CDR3 comprises 15 residues. Trimming cost V 4 bases and J 10 bases, with 20 bases left between them. This clonotype was obtained from an adult in good health. The V and J genes are TRBV7-3 and TRBJ2-1; D is possibly TRBD2 (6 bases). Sequenced here: peripheral blood, sampled on day 0 of AZD1222 vaccination. The CDR3 spells CASSSIAAPASEQFF. DNA of the CDR3: TGTGCCAGCAGCTCTATAGCGGCTCCTGCCAGCGAGCAGTTCTTC.